These T cell receptor beta chains were read from a single sample in a study of blood T cell repertoires in COVID-19. The repertoire was sequenced with immunoSEQ multiplex PCR; TCRdb's copy has only in-frame clones and lacks some. The table records hundreds of thousands of clones, 87% of them present only once. Sequencing was performed on PBMCs or T cells enriched from blood (not recorded which). Receptors originate from a woman in her thirties or forties who had recovered from COVID-19. Each CDR3 is given with its conserved first and last residue. Fields, in order: clone size, J gene, V gene, D gene, CDR3 DNA, CDR3 protein. The D gene is left open where the match is weak. Clone size is not always given. Where it is, it says once, few, many or a class for expanded clones.

abundance: -; j_gene: TRBJ2-5; v_gene: TRBV5-1; d_gene: -; CDR3nt: TGCGCCAGCAGCTCCCCCGGCGGACAAGAGACCCAGTACTTC; CDR3aa: CASSSPGGQETQYF
abundance: -; j_gene: TRBJ2-3; v_gene: TRBV2; d_gene: -; CDR3nt: TGTGCCAGCATGATACTCCCCACAGATACGCAGTATTTT; CDR3aa: CASMILPTDTQYF
abundance: -; j_gene: TRBJ1-4; v_gene: TRBV7-9; d_gene: TRBD1; CDR3nt: TGTGCCAGCAGCTCCAGTCCCGGGACAGGGTTGGGGGAAAAACTGTTTTTT; CDR3aa: CASSSSPGTGLGEKLFF
abundance: -; j_gene: TRBJ2-5; v_gene: TRBV2; d_gene: TRBD2; CDR3nt: TGTGCCCAAAGTGGGGGGGGAGAGACCCAGTACTTC; CDR3aa: CAQSGGGETQYF
abundance: once; j_gene: TRBJ2-7; v_gene: TRBV28; d_gene: -; CDR3nt: TGTGCCAGCAGTTTAAATTTACCGGGGGAGCAGTACTTC; CDR3aa: CASSLNLPGEQYF
abundance: -; j_gene: TRBJ1-2; v_gene: TRBV5-4; d_gene: TRBD1; CDR3nt: TGTGCCAGCAGCTTCGGGGGCACAGGGGGGAATGGCTACACCTTC; CDR3aa: CASSFGGTGGNGYTF
abundance: -; j_gene: TRBJ2-1; v_gene: TRBV7-3; d_gene: -; CDR3nt: TGTGCCAGCAGCTTAAGCGGGACGACCCTTACGGAGCAGTTCTTC; CDR3aa: CASSLSGTTLTEQFF
abundance: -; j_gene: TRBJ1-1; v_gene: TRBV7-3; d_gene: -; CDR3nt: TGTGCCAGCAGCCCCACAGGTGTGAACACTGAAGCTTTCTTT; CDR3aa: CASSPTGVNTEAFF
abundance: once; j_gene: TRBJ2-3; v_gene: TRBV7-2; d_gene: -; CDR3nt: TGTGCCAGCAGCGCACAATCCGGGAGCACAGATACGCAGTATTTT; CDR3aa: CASSAQSGSTDTQYF
abundance: -; j_gene: TRBJ2-3; v_gene: TRBV5-1; d_gene: TRBD2; CDR3nt: TGCGCCAGCAGCCAGGGACTAGCGGGGCCCCGGGGCACAGATACGCAGTATTTT; CDR3aa: CASSQGLAGPRGTDTQYF
abundance: -; j_gene: TRBJ1-2; v_gene: TRBV18; d_gene: -; CDR3nt: TGTGCCAGCTCACCAACCCAGGGTCGGGGGAACTATGGCTACACCTTC; CDR3aa: CASSPTQGRGNYGYTF
abundance: -; j_gene: TRBJ2-2; v_gene: TRBV4-3; d_gene: TRBD2; CDR3nt: TGCGCCAGCAGCCTCGGACTAGCGGGAAACACCGGGGAGCTGTTTTTT; CDR3aa: CASSLGLAGNTGELFF
abundance: -; j_gene: TRBJ2-2; v_gene: TRBV7-3; d_gene: TRBD1; CDR3nt: TGTGCCAGCAGCTCACAGGGGACCGGGGAGCTGTTTTTT; CDR3aa: CASSSQGTGELFF
abundance: -; j_gene: TRBJ2-1; v_gene: TRBV2; d_gene: TRBD2; CDR3nt: TGTGCCAGCAGAGGGGCCTCTAGCGGGAGGGCCTCGGATGAGCAGTTCTTC; CDR3aa: CASRGASSGRASDEQFF
abundance: -; j_gene: TRBJ2-3; v_gene: TRBV7-9; d_gene: TRBD2; CDR3nt: TGTGCCAGCAGCCGCCGCGCAAAGCGGGAGGTTGATACGCAGTATTTT; CDR3aa: CASSRRAKREVDTQYF
abundance: -; j_gene: TRBJ1-1; v_gene: TRBV3-1/TRBV3-2; d_gene: -; CDR3nt: TGTGCCAGCAGCCAGGCCGCAGGGGACACTGAAGCTTTCTTT; CDR3aa: CASSQAAGDTEAFF